The table lists the clone carrying this T cell receptor (beta chain) with many counts. Its antigen is still unknown. Patients included in sequencing had previously demonstrated CD8+CD57+ cell expansion by flow cytometry. TCR beta VDJ and CDR3 profiles were obtained from a genomic DNA template. TCRdb reprocessed the reads with MiXCR, giving one entry per CDR3 protein. The sample contains some 170,000 distinct CDR3 sequences, 40% to 50% of which appear only once. This sample is part of a study of CD8+CD57+ T cells in acquired aplastic anemia. Overall study context: CD4+ and CD8+ cells, once sorted, gave DNA averaging approximately 3 ug.

V dropped 3 bases and J dropped 5; count of bases not matched to a gene: 13. This CDR3 has 16 residues. Germline CDR1 is DFQATT and CDR2 is SNEGSKA (reference sequence). General study points: About 29 shared CD8+ CDR3s appeared highly expressed within patients' immunodominant clones.

This receptor was taken from a human donor with aplastic anemia. The material sequenced was sorted CD4+, CD8+, or CD8+CD57+ T cells (not recorded which) from PBMCs. The chain is built from TRBV20-1 and TRBJ2-5; 9 bases fit TRBD2. The DNA of the CDR3 is TGCAGTGCTAGTGGTCGTGCGCGGGGGGGCCTTGAGACCCAGTACTTC. Protein: CSASGRARGGLETQYF.